What follows are 8 T cell receptor beta chains derived from one specimen sequenced in a study of blood T cells in healthy people across ages. A J-beta primer mix and a sample-barcoded 5' primer were used in a second PCR of about 7 to 12 cycles. Via MiXCR, TCRdb re-called the 5' RACE reads, giving one row per CDR3 protein. This table has 450,000 to 700,000 distinct CDR3 sequences, 25% to 30% appearing once. The source material was blood. The source is a woman aged 70-85 years in good health.

The sample holds a few counts of this clonotype. V is TRBV11-2 and J is TRBJ2-2; 7 nucleotides agree with TRBD2. Germline-derived CDR1 and CDR2 are SGHAT and FQNNGV. V was pared by 0 bases and J by 4 bases, with 2 bases of the junction left unmatched. CDR3 length equals 15 residues. CDR3 coding DNA: TGTGCCAGCAGCTTAGAAGGACTAGGCACCGGGGAGCTGTTTTTT. It translates to CASSLEGLGTGELFF. Supplemented by reference TRBV11-2 and TRBJ2-2, the full variable domain reads EAGVAQSPRYKIIEKRQSVAFWCNPISGHATLYWYQQILGQGPKLLIQFQNNGVVDDSQLPKDRFSAERLKGVDSTLKIQPAKLEDSAVYLCASSLEGLGTGELFFGEGSRLTVL.

Turning to this clonotype: This is likely a read error, given that the CDR3 carries no conserved phenylalanine or tryptophan at its end. The CDR3 sequence: CASRGGTGGSYNSPLHL. For the CDR3, the DNA is TGTGCCAGCAGGGGAGGGACAGGGGGGTCCTATAATTCACCCCTCCACCTT. The V and J genes are TRBV7-2 and TRBJ1-6; the match to TRBD1 covers 11 bases. The CDR3 runs 17 residues. With V trimmed by 6 bases and J by 1 base, 5 bases remained unmatched. The germline V gene has CDR1 SGHTA and CDR2 FQGNSA.

This clonotype was picked up a small number of times. CDR3 DNA: TGTGCCAGCAGAGCAACAGGGCTGGGCACAGATACGCAGTATTTT. It is translated as CASRATGLGTDTQYF. This chain uses TRBV13 with TRBJ2-3; possibly TRBD1 for D (6 bases). Germline V gene sequence: CDR1 PRHDT, CDR2 FYEKMQ (reference sequence). V was cut by 6 bases and J by 1 base, with 14 bases left in between. The CDR3 loop spans 15 amino acids.

This clonotype was seen only a few times. V usage is TRBV12-3 or TRBV12-4 and J usage is TRBJ1-2; D unclear. V gave up 1 base and J gave up 3 bases, with 9 bases separating them. The length of the CDR3 is 14 residues. CDR3 protein: CASSLGFGDYGYTF. The CDR3 DNA follows: TGTGCCAGCAGTTTAGGGTTTGGGGACTATGGCTACACCTTC.

The gene calls are TRBV7-8 and TRBJ1-2, with 7 positions matching TRBD1. The CDR3 runs 14 residues. Unmatched junction bases numbered 7, after V lost 5 bases and J lost 4 bases. Germline values: CDR1 SGHVS, CDR2 FQNEAQ. CDR3 coding DNA: TGTGCCAGCAGCGAACAGGGGATCGGCTATGGCTACACCTTC. Translated: CASSEQGIGYGYTF.

The V gene is TRBV7-2, the J gene TRBJ2-1; 9 nucleotides agree with TRBD2. Near its end, the DNA agrees better with TRBJ2-5, so the J call may be wrong. The germline V gene encodes CDR1 SGHTA and CDR2 FQGNSA. This CDR3 has 15 residues. The DNA of the CDR3 is TGTGCCAGCAGCTTACATGTTAGCGGGGGTCAGACCCAGTACTTC. Protein product: CASSLHVSGGQTQYF.

The chain employs TRBV20-1 and TRBJ1-4; 8 nucleotides line up with TRBD1. Germline values: CDR1 DFQATT, CDR2 SNEGSKA (reference sequence). Trimming took 5 bases from V and 7 from J; bases not matched to a gene: 6. The CDR3 is 13 residues long. The chain's CDR3 is CSAQTGGGEKLFF. The CDR3 bases are TGCAGTGCTCAAACAGGGGGTGGTGAAAAACTGTTTTTT.

This clonotype was counted a few times. The rearrangement joins TRBV7-2 to TRBJ2-7; 7 bases fit TRBD2. The CDR3 is 15 residues long. Germline V CDR1 and CDR2: SGHTA, FQGNSA. The ends lost 8 bases at V and 1 base at J; junction bases unmatched: 11. Written as DNA, the CDR3 is TGTGCCAGCGTCACGGGGGGAGAAGCTTCCTACGAGCAGTACTTC. As protein: CASVTGGEASYEQYF.